This T cell receptor beta chain was recorded in a study of cytomegalovirus exposure and HLA in healthy donors. Study-level findings and limits: In most subjects, TCR beta sequences reportedly gave accurate predictions of HLA-A and HLA-B alleles.

The CDR3 has 17 amino acids. Germline CDR1 is ENHRY and CDR2 is SYGVKD. V lost 0 bases to trimming and J lost 9 bases, with 21 bases between them. On this clone: Its antigen is undetermined.

With 60 Vbeta and 13 Jbeta primers, the PCR was carried out. Source study methods: An analysis that came later counted some 85 million unique TCR beta chains, roughly 11 million shared. Profiling relied on immunoSEQ multiplex PCR, and the TCRdb table lists in-frame clones only, not all of them. D and trimming come from the DNA, and the V and J calls and clone size come from that table. The table records fewer than 110,000 clones, approximately 80% of them present only once. The source of this sequence is a male donor in good health and CMV-seronegative. The sequenced sample was PBMCs. The rearrangement links TRBV10-3 to TRBJ2-1; possibly TRBD2 for D (5 bases). This chain's CDR3 is CAISESGRTPIASEQFF. The CDR3 bases are TGTGCCATCAGTGAGTCCGGTAGGACTCCAATTGCGAGTGAGCAGTTCTTC.